The 24 T cell receptor beta chains below all came from one sample that was sequenced in a study of T cell changes during pregnancy in multiple sclerosis. The table came from immunoSEQ multiplex PCR; TCRdb's copy has only in-frame clones and leaves some out. Among around 41,000 clones listed, approximately 91% were seen once. Sequencing was performed on PBMCs (not recorded whether the cells were cultured). The receptor source for this set is a female donor with multiple sclerosis, enrolled in a pregnancy study.

The chain carries TRBV7-3 and TRBJ2-6; D gene ambiguous. Germline V gene lookup returns CDR1 SGHTA and CDR2 FQGTGA. The V and J ends lost 0 bases and 0 bases respectively, with 12 bases between them. The CDR3 sequence is 18 residues long. In nucleotides, the CDR3 is TGTGCCAGCAGCTTAACTGGGCACGTTAACTCTGGGGCCAACGTCCTGACTTTC. Translated: CASSLTGHVNSGANVLTF.

The genes are TRBV4-1 and TRBJ2-2; the match to TRBD2 covers 9 bases. Looked up from germline, CDR1 is MGHRA and CDR2 is YSYEKL. The CDR3 is made up of 16 amino acids. V shed 1 base, J shed 4 bases, and the junction held 4 bases outside the gene matches. The CDR3 nucleotides read TGCGCCAGCAGCCAAGCGGGACTAGCAGGCACCGGGGAGCTGTTTTTT. It encodes CASSQAGLAGTGELFF.

The chain links TRBV27 to TRBJ2-5; no firm D call. The CDR3 has 14 amino acids. V was trimmed by 6 bases and J by 4 bases, leaving 15 bases between them. From germline, CDR1 is MNHEY and CDR2 SMNVEV (reference sequence). The CDR3 region has the DNA TGTGCCAGCAGCCAAACGGACCAGGTAGAGACCCAGTACTTC. Translating gives CASSQTDQVETQYF.

This clone was recorded only once. The CDR3: CASSYGGTEAFF. The CDR3 coding sequence is TGTGCCAGCAGTTATGGCGGGACTGAAGCTTTCTTT. The chain links TRBV6-6 to TRBJ1-1; no clear D gene. CDR1 and CDR2 (germline): MNHNY, SVGAGI (reference sequence). The CDR3 contains 12 residues. V lost 3 bases and J lost 5, with 7 bases in between.

The genes are TRBV9 and TRBJ2-1; TRBD2 aligns across 12 bases. The V gene's germline CDR1 is SGDLS and CDR2 YYNGEE. The V segment lost 1 base and the J segment 1 base; nucleotides outside the gene matches: 0. There are 16 residues in the CDR3. The CDR3: CASSVLAGGSYNEQFF. The CDR3 coding sequence is TGTGCCAGCAGCGTACTAGCGGGAGGGTCCTACAATGAGCAGTTCTTC.

V gene TRBV21-1 combines with J gene TRBJ2-2; the table calls TRBD1, which could not be checked here. TRBV21-1 constitutes a pseudogene. The length of the CDR3 is 17 residues. The CDR3 is CASSNERGQVNTGELFF. CDR3 DNA sequence: TGTGCCAGCAGCAATGAACGGGGACAGGTTAACACCGGGGAGCTGTTTTTT.

This rearrangement joins TRBV27 to TRBJ1-4, with 8 bases lining up with TRBD1. Germline V gene data show CDR1 as MNHEY and CDR2 as SMNVEV (reference sequence). The CDR3 is 15 residues long. V dropped 6 bases and J dropped 4; count of bases not matched to a gene: 7. The CDR3 loop reads CASRSQGAGNEKLFF. The CDR3 DNA reads TGTGCCAGCAGGTCCCAGGGGGCTGGTAATGAAAAACTGTTTTTT.

The chain links TRBV7-9 to TRBJ2-1; D not certain. The CDR3 extends over 14 amino acids. V was pared by 1 base and J by 9 bases, with 13 bases between. Germline CDR1 is SEHNR and CDR2 is FQNEAQ (reference sequence). CDR3 sequence (DNA): TGTGCCAGCAGCTTAGAGGGTTTTCTTAGTGAGCAGTTCTTC. Translated, it gives CASSLEGFLSEQFF.

This clone was observed once. The CDR3 DNA is TGCGCCAGCAGCCATTTGACAGGGGCCACCGGGGAGCTGTTTTTT. Translated: CASSHLTGATGELFF. The chain is built from TRBV4-1 and TRBJ2-2, with 8 nucleotides matching TRBD1. The CDR3 totals 15 residues. CDR1 MGHRA and CDR2 YSYEKL come from the germline V gene. V lost 3 bases, J lost 4 bases, and 4 bases stayed unmatched.

The rearrangement joins TRBV7-9 to TRBJ1-2; 8 positions agree with TRBD1. The length of the CDR3 is 17 residues. Unmatched junction bases numbered 16, after V lost 5 bases and J lost 5 bases. Germline V CDR1 and CDR2: SEHNR, FQNEAQ (reference sequence). The CDR3, as DNA: TGTGCCAGCAGCCCACGGACAGGGCTAATATCACGGTATGGCTACACCTTC. Its translation is CASSPRTGLISRYGYTF.

V is TRBV2 and J is TRBJ2-7; D unresolved. The CDR3 sequence is 11 residues long. CDR1 SNHLY and CDR2 FYNNEI come from the germline V gene. V lost 11 bases to trimming and J lost 6 bases, with 14 bases between them. In nucleotides, the CDR3 is TGTGCCTGGTGGGGTCTGGGCGAGCAGTACTTC. As protein: CAWWGLGEQYF.

V and J are TRBV19 and TRBJ2-5, with D perhaps TRBD2 (5 bases). The CDR3 runs 13 residues. The germline CDR1 and CDR2 sequences are LNHDA and SQIVND (reference sequence). Deletions cut 5 bases from V and 7 bases from J, with 14 bases between. Here the CDR3 DNA reads TGTGCCAGTAGTGGTACGGGGTGGGCGACCCAGTACTTC. Protein product: CASSGTGWATQYF.

With respect to this clone: Other DNA sequences from this sample encode an identical CDR3 as well. This sequence joins TRBV5-1 and TRBJ1-1; D gene uncertain. The V gene lost 0 bases and the J gene lost 1 base, with 7 bases spanning the gap. Germline CDR1 and CDR2: SGHRS and YFSETQ. The CDR3 is 14 amino acids. The CDR3 loop reads CASSLGWGNTEAFF. The CDR3 region has the DNA TGCGCCAGCAGCTTGGGATGGGGGAACACTGAAGCTTTCTTT.

The V call is TRBV19, the J call TRBJ2-7, with D tentatively TRBD2 (6 bases). Germline V gene sequence: CDR1 LNHDA, CDR2 SQIVND (reference sequence). Trimming stripped 3 bases from V and 3 bases from J, with 12 bases between. The CDR3 has 14 amino acids. CDR3 residues: CASSMGGEFYEQYF. The CDR3 nucleotides read TGTGCCAGTAGTATGGGGGGAGAGTTCTACGAGCAGTACTTC.

This clone was seen once. The chain links TRBV5-1 to TRBJ2-1, with D unclear. Between the trimmed V and J ends, which lost 0 bases and 6 bases, there was a span of 4 bases. The CDR3 sequence is 12 residues long. Germline CDR1 is SGHRS and CDR2 is YFSETQ. CDR3 amino acids: CASSLAVNEQFF. The CDR3, as DNA: TGCGCCAGCAGCTTGGCGGTCAATGAGCAGTTCTTC.

V is TRBV11-3 and J is TRBJ2-7; 8 bases fit TRBD1. CDR3 length: 14 residues. Per the germline V gene, CDR1 is SGHNT and CDR2 is YENEEA. V shed 4 bases, J shed 5 bases, and the junction held 7 bases outside the gene matches. CDR3 amino acids: CASSSAQGADEQYF. CDR3 DNA sequence: TGTGCCAGCAGCTCCGCCCAGGGGGCAGACGAGCAGTACTTC.

The chain carries TRBV5-1 and TRBJ2-1, with 9 bases matching TRBD1. Germline values: CDR1 SGHRS, CDR2 YFSETQ. V was clipped by 0 bases and J by 15 bases; unmatched bases: 13. CDR3 length: 15 amino acids. CDR3 loop: CASSLVGQGKFFWFF. CDR3 sequence (DNA): TGCGCCAGCAGCTTGGTGGGACAGGGTAAATTTTTCTGGTTCTTC.

The chain carries TRBV19 and TRBJ2-4, with TRBD1 as a possible D gene (5 bases). Trimming cost V 5 bases and J 8 bases, with 16 bases left between them. CDR1 LNHDA and CDR2 SQIVND come from the germline V gene (reference sequence). This CDR3 is 14 amino acids long. Written as DNA, the CDR3 is TGTGCCAGTAGTTTGCCAGGGCTTTTACACATTCAGTACTTC. Its protein is CASSLPGLLHIQYF. Drawing the rest from reference TRBV19 and TRBJ2-4, the complete variable domain is DGGITQSPKYLFRKEGQNVTLSCEQNLNHDAMYWYRQDPGQGLRLIYYSQIVNDFQKGDIAEGYSVSREKKESFPLTVTSAQKNPTAFYLCASSLPGLLHIQYFGAGTRLSVL.

This chain uses TRBV28 with TRBJ1-2; D gene unclear. The germline V and J ends were trimmed by 8 bases and 7 bases, with 11 bases remaining between them. The CDR3 spans 11 residues. Germline loops: CDR1 MDHEN, CDR2 SYDVKM. CDR3 in DNA: TGTGCCAGCGGCCCCCCAGCTGGCTACACCTTC. It specifies CASGPPAGYTF.

The J gene is TRBJ2-7, the V gene TRBV5-8, with D maybe TRBD1 (6 bases). The CDR3 extends over 14 amino acids. Germline lookup yields CDR1 SGHTS and CDR2 YDEGEE. V dropped 2 bases and J dropped 2 bases, with 11 bases sitting between them. CDR3 sequence: CASSLVGGAYEQYF. CDR3 coding DNA: TGTGCCAGCAGCTTAGTAGGGGGTGCCTACGAGCAGTACTTC.

V usage is TRBV7-3 and J usage is TRBJ2-1; weak D call: TRBD2 (6 bases). This CDR3 region has 14 residues. V was clipped by 3 bases and J by 6 bases, with 12 bases between them. Germline loops: CDR1 SGHTA, CDR2 FQGTGA. The CDR3 DNA sequence: TGTGCCAGCAGCTTTTTGGGAGGCGTCAATGAGCAGTTCTTC. It encodes CASSFLGGVNEQFF. Full variable domain (rest looked up from reference TRBV7-3 and TRBJ2-1): GAGVSQTPSNKVTEKGKYVELRCDPISGHTALYWYRQSLGQGPEFLIYFQGTGAADDSGLPNDRFFAVRPEGSVSTLKIQRTERGDSAVYLCASSFLGGVNEQFFGPGTRLTVL.

The genes are TRBV19 and TRBJ1-2, with TRBD1 matching over 9 bases. J was trimmed by 7 bases and V by 4 bases; bases with no gene match: 7. This CDR3 has 14 residues. Germline V lookup: CDR1 LNHDA, CDR2 SQIVND (reference sequence). For the CDR3, the DNA is TGTGCCAGTAGTAGGAAACAGGGGGCTGGTGGCTACACCTTC. This translates into CASSRKQGAGGYTF.

The chain recombines TRBV10-3 with TRBJ1-1, with a possible D match to TRBD1 (5 bases). The V gene's germline CDR1 is ENHRY and CDR2 SYGVKD. Trimming took 4 bases from V and 5 from J, leaving 17 bases between them. This CDR3 region has 15 residues. In nucleotides, the CDR3 is TGTGCCATCAGTGCCGGACCCCCCAAGGGGACTGAAGCTTTCTTT. Amino acids: CAISAGPPKGTEAFF.

The rearrangement uses TRBV7-9 and TRBJ1-2; D is unclear. The CDR3 is made up of 16 amino acids. Trimming took 5 bases from V and 4 from J, leaving 20 bases between them. Germline CDR1 and CDR2: SEHNR and FQNEAQ (reference sequence). CDR3 region: CASSPGRRALFYGYTF. The CDR3 region has the DNA TGTGCCAGCAGCCCCGGAAGGCGGGCTCTGTTCTATGGCTACACCTTC.